This T cell receptor beta chain was captured in a study of vaccination and CD4 T cells after COVID-19. Overall study: Investigators took post-vaccine samples a median approximately 72 days after dose two, within a range of 14 to 241.

By proportion, this clonotype is medium-sized. Its antigen is not known. Cultured CD4+ T cell DNA was sequenced using the Oncomine TCR Beta short-read assay. From the PCR reads, TCRdb called clonotypes with MiXCR, one entry per CDR3 protein. This repertoire shows around 10,000 distinct CDR3 sequences, more than 20% found once; its top ten account for 10% to 15%. V shed 0 bases and J shed 0 bases, with 17 bases lying between them. Germline CDR1 ENHRY, CDR2 SYGVKD. This CDR3 comprises 18 residues. Stated treatment: 10-day PBMC culture with coronavirus spike peptide pools or control peptides (ViraFEST assay). Before TCRs were sequenced, ViraFEST expanded antigen-specific T cells with peptide pools. Spanning March to December 2020, the positive PCR dates came before US Alpha, Beta and Delta variants. IL-2 at about 10 IU/ml and peptide pools at roughly 10 ug/ml were added to PBMCs cultured at 1.5 million to 2 million per well.

The TCR was taken from a human donor who had recovered from COVID-19. Sequencing was performed on CD4+ T cells from blood, cultured in vitro, taken after SARS-CoV-2 vaccination. The chain links TRBV10-3 to TRBJ1-2; D remains ambiguous. The CDR3 DNA is TGTGCCATCAGTGAGTCTGGTAGAGAGTGGGGAACTAACTATGGCTACACCTTC. As protein: CAISESGREWGTNYGYTF.